A single sample gave rise to the 23 T cell receptor beta chains below, sequenced in a study of response to subunit inactivated influenza vaccine. TCRdb independently ran MiXCR on the RT-PCR reads; one entry per CDR3 protein. The top ten clones hold roughly 10% of a sample with more than 600,000 distinct CDR3 sequences, about a fifth of them seen once. Sequenced here: PBMCs from blood, sampled less than 6 days after vaccination. The receptors derive from a man aged 45-65 years who received an inactivated influenza vaccine.

This chain links TRBV12-3 or TRBV12-4 with TRBJ2-7; 7 bases fit TRBD1. The length of the CDR3 is 14 residues. V shed 6 bases, J shed 6 bases, and the junction held 11 bases outside the gene matches. For the CDR3, the DNA is TGTGCCAGCAGCCCATGGGACAGTTCCCCCGAGCAGTACTTC. Amino acids: CASSPWDSSPEQYF.

The chain uses TRBV29-1 and TRBJ1-1; tentatively, D is TRBD1 (5 bases). The germline V gene has CDR1 SQVTM and CDR2 ANQGSEA. The germline V and J ends were trimmed by 0 bases and 3 bases, with 14 bases remaining between them. This CDR3 region has 15 residues. The CDR3 DNA reads as TGCAGCGTTGAAGATCCCCAGGGAGCGTACACTGAAGCTTTCTTT. Amino acid sequence: CSVEDPQGAYTEAFF.

The chain combines TRBV12-3 or TRBV12-4 with TRBJ2-3; TRBD1 matches at 7 bases. The J segment lost 6 bases and the V segment lost 7 bases, leaving 10 bases of the junction unmatched. This CDR3 spans 14 amino acids. The CDR3, as DNA: TGTGCCAGCACTCATCGAGGGGGCGGGGATACGCAGTATTTT. Its translation is CASTHRGGGDTQYF.

The chain combines TRBV20-1 with TRBJ2-5; perhaps TRBD2 as D (7 bases). The germline CDR1 and CDR2 sequences are DFQATT and SNEGSKA (reference sequence). Trimming removed 3 bases at V and 6 bases at J, with 20 bases between. CDR3 length: 15 residues. CDR3 in amino acids: CSASRGGALRKTQYF. The DNA for the CDR3 is TGCAGTGCTAGTAGGGGGGGCGCTCTGCGAAAGACCCAGTACTTC.

This clonotype was seen only a few times. This chain joins TRBV5-1 and TRBJ1-4, with a weak D call TRBD1 (5 bases). The CDR3 runs to 16 residues. The ends were cut back, 4 bases at V and 0 bases at J, with 13 bases in the middle. Germline CDR1 SGHRS, CDR2 YFSETQ. Here the CDR3 DNA reads TGCGCCAGCAGCCCAACTCAGGGTGCAACTAATGAAAAACTGTTTTTT. Translation gives CASSPTQGATNEKLFF.

V gene TRBV7-2 combines with J gene TRBJ2-7; D is uncertain. CDR1 and CDR2 from the germline V gene are SGHTA and FQGNSA. Between the trimmed V and J ends, which lost 5 bases and 2 bases, there was a span of 13 bases. This CDR3 has 14 amino acids. The CDR3 reads CASSPARTAYEQYF. The CDR3 DNA sequence: TGTGCCAGCAGCCCAGCAAGGACGGCCTACGAGCAGTACTTC.

This clonotype was recorded once. The chain links TRBV11-2 to TRBJ1-2; tentatively, D is TRBD1 (6 bases). Germline V gene lookup returns CDR1 SGHAT and CDR2 FQNNGV. The V end lost 7 bases, the J end lost 4 bases, and 22 bases lay between the germline ends. This CDR3 spans 16 amino acids. The CDR3 region is CASTPDRDTNLYGYTF. The CDR3 DNA sequence: TGTGCCAGCACCCCAGACCGGGACACAAATCTCTATGGCTACACCTTC.

This clonotype was counted a few times. The V gene is TRBV12-3 or TRBV12-4, the J gene TRBJ2-1; D is possibly TRBD2 (6 bases). V was cut by 6 bases and J by 4 bases, with 19 bases left in between. The CDR3 extends over 16 amino acids. CDR3 bases: TGTGCCAGCAGGGGGATGGGGGGAGTATCTTACAATGAGCAGTTCTTC. Protein sequence: CASRGMGGVSYNEQFF.

The V gene is TRBV6-2 or TRBV6-3, the J gene TRBJ2-1; D may be TRBD2 (6 bases). The V gene's germline CDR1 is MNHEY and CDR2 SVGEGT. V lost 6 bases and J 3 bases, leaving 18 bases between the germline ends. The CDR3 extends over 16 amino acids. The CDR3 sequence: CASSLRTTPLYNEQFF. CDR3 coding DNA: TGTGCCAGCAGCCTCCGGACTACTCCCCTCTACAATGAGCAGTTCTTC.

The chain couples TRBV5-1 to TRBJ2-5, with D possibly matching TRBD2 (5 bases). The length of the CDR3 is 15 residues. Germline loops: CDR1 SGHRS, CDR2 YFSETQ. V lost 0 bases and J 5 bases, leaving 14 bases between the germline ends. CDR3 residues: CASSLAGSDGETQYF. CDR3 DNA: TGCGCCAGCAGCTTGGCAGGTAGCGACGGGGAGACCCAGTACTTC.

There are a few counts of this clonotype. The genes are TRBV7-6 and TRBJ2-7; D is unresolved. Trimming pared 5 bases from V and 1 base from J, leaving 18 bases between. There are 16 residues in the CDR3. Germline CDR1 reads SGHVS; CDR2 reads FNYEAQ. The CDR3 loop is CASSPRAFVRSYEQYF. DNA for the CDR3: TGTGCCAGCAGCCCACGGGCGTTTGTGAGGTCCTACGAGCAGTACTTC.

This chain links TRBV20-1 with TRBJ2-7; no reliable D call. Trimming took off 8 bases at V and 3 bases at J, with 20 bases between the two ends. In germline, CDR1 is DFQATT, CDR2 SNEGSKA (reference sequence). The CDR3 is made up of 14 amino acids. CDR3: CSSLGPEVNYEQYF. The CDR3 DNA sequence: TGCAGTTCTCTCGGGCCCGAGGTCAACTACGAGCAGTACTTC.

This clonotype was seen ten or more times. This sequence joins TRBV20-1 and TRBJ1-1; D is uncertain. Germline assignment: CDR1 DFQATT and CDR2 SNEGSKA (reference sequence). This CDR3 is 13 amino acids long. V lost 1 base and J 1 base, leaving 7 bases between the germline ends. This CDR3 reads CSARVPANTEAFF. Here the CDR3 DNA reads TGCAGTGCTAGAGTTCCAGCGAACACTGAAGCTTTCTTT.

As DNA, the CDR3 is TGTGCCAGCAGCGGGACTAGCGGGAGGGAGAACACCGGGGAGCTGTTTTTT. Amino acids: CASSGTSGRENTGELFF. V gene TRBV5-6 combines with J gene TRBJ2-2; 16 positions agree with TRBD2. Losses at the gene ends were 4 bases for V and 1 base for J; bases not matched to a gene: 1. This CDR3 comprises 17 residues. Germline V gives CDR1 SGHDT, CDR2 YYEEEE.

A single count supports this clonotype. The genes are TRBV27 and TRBJ2-5; D gene uncertain. Germline values: CDR1 MNHEY, CDR2 SMNVEV (reference sequence). The CDR3 has 16 residues. With 5 bases removed from V and 1 base from J, the gap between germline ends came to 17 bases. CDR3 DNA sequence: TGTGCCAGCAGTGCGTCCGAGACACCTCTCCAAGAGACCCAGTACTTC. Protein sequence: CASSASETPLQETQYF.

V usage is TRBV10-2 and J usage is TRBJ2-5, with TRBD2 matching over 10 bases. CDR3 length: 15 residues. The germline V gene encodes CDR1 WSHSY and CDR2 SAAADI. Trimming at V came to 10 bases and at J to 5 bases, leaving 13 bases not matched to a gene. Here the CDR3 reads CATGNERGGLETQYF. As DNA, the CDR3 is TGCGCCACCGGAAACGAGCGGGGGGGCCTGGAGACCCAGTACTTC.

This clonotype was observed a few times. The chain recombines TRBV18 with TRBJ2-3, with D unresolved. Trimming took off 3 bases at V and 1 base at J, with 14 bases between the two ends. CDR1 is KGHSH, CDR2 LQKENI, per germline. This CDR3 spans 16 amino acids. The DNA of the CDR3 is TGTGCCAGCTCACCCCTTCTACCAGGAGGCACAGATACGCAGTATTTT. It yields the protein CASSPLLPGGTDTQYF.

V is TRBV11-2 and J is TRBJ2-1; TRBD1 aligns across 8 bases. Germline V CDR1 and CDR2: SGHAT, FQNNGV. V dropped 1 base and J dropped 6; count of bases not matched to a gene: 5. This CDR3 region has 15 residues. The chain's CDR3 is CASSLGTGHANEQFF. The CDR3 nucleotides are TGTGCCAGCAGCTTAGGGACAGGGCATGCCAATGAGCAGTTCTTC.

This clonotype was seen more than once but under ten times. The chain is built from TRBV6-5 and TRBJ2-5; D might be TRBD1 (6 bases). This CDR3 has 15 amino acids. Between the trimmed V and J ends, which lost 6 bases and 4 bases, there was a span of 18 bases. Germline V lookup: CDR1 MNHEY, CDR2 SVGAGI. The CDR3 nucleotides read TGTGCCAGCAGCTACCTCAGGGGTGTCGGAGAGACCCAGTACTTC. Its protein product is CASSYLRGVGETQYF.

This clonotype was counted at least ten times. This chain connects TRBV12-3 or TRBV12-4 to TRBJ1-5; the D is unclear. The CDR3 totals 12 residues. Trimming took off 6 bases at V and 11 bases at J, with 14 bases between the two ends. The CDR3 loop reads CASSEPPSAQHF. The CDR3 nucleotides are TGTGCCAGCAGCGAGCCCCCATCCGCCCAGCATTTT.

This clonotype was detected many times. The V call is TRBV7-9, the J call TRBJ2-2, with D perhaps TRBD2 (6 bases). The germline V gene encodes CDR1 SEHNR and CDR2 FQNEAQ (reference sequence). The CDR3 spans 16 residues. Trimming took off 6 bases at V and 0 bases at J, with 14 bases between the two ends. For the CDR3, the DNA is TGTGCCAGCAGGGCGAGGCGGGGCCCGAACACCGGGGAGCTGTTTTTT. This encodes CASRARRGPNTGELFF.

The V and J genes are TRBV4-3 and TRBJ2-3; 9 nucleotides agree with TRBD2. The CDR3 totals 15 residues. With V trimmed by 3 bases and J by 5 bases, 6 bases remained unmatched. Germline CDR1 is LGHNA and CDR2 is YSLEER. CDR3 nucleotides: TGCGCCAGCAGCCAGGATAGCGGGAGTGGAGATACGCAGTATTTT. Translation: CASSQDSGSGDTQYF.

This clonotype was recorded many times. The chain joins TRBV20-1 to TRBJ2-1; 14 bases match TRBD2. The CDR3 is made up of 15 amino acids. Germline loops: CDR1 DFQATT, CDR2 SNEGSKA (reference sequence). V was clipped by 6 bases and J by 7 bases; unmatched bases: 8. In DNA form, the CDR3 reads TGCAGTGCAATCTATGGGACTAGCGGGAGTAATGAGCAGTTCTTC. Protein sequence: CSAIYGTSGSNEQFF.